The clone carrying this T cell receptor (beta chain) was seen more than once but under ten times. Its antigen is undetermined. The V gene's germline CDR1 is SGDLS and CDR2 YYNGEE. The CDR3 extends over 16 amino acids. J was trimmed by 7 bases and V by 3 bases; bases with no gene match: 10. These data belong to a study of a mutant IDH1 vaccine in newly diagnosed glioma. Noted time point: week 23, last vaccination. One vaccine dose held 300 ug of mutant IDH1 20-mer peptide and came with topical imiquimod. Only in-frame clones appear in the TCRdb table, and some are missing; sequencing was by immunoSEQ multiplex PCR. The sample yields tens of thousands of clones, approximately 89% seen once.

This clonotype originated in a man aged 50-59 years with glioma. This rearrangement joins TRBV9 to TRBJ2-3, with 11 bases identical to TRBD1. Sequencing used PBMCs, obtained from a glioma patient whose treatment included an IDH1 peptide vaccine. CDR3: CASSASRDRGMNTQYF. CDR3 DNA: TGTGCCAGCAGCGCGTCCCGGGACAGGGGGATGAATACGCAGTATTTT.